This TCR beta chain was observed in a study of OX40 agonist ivuxolimab in advanced cancers. Study-wide context: Patients receiving dose escalation had hepatocellular carcinoma, melanoma, renal cell or head and neck cancer.

The CDR3 has 16 residues. Trimming removed 4 bases at V and 0 bases at J, with 14 bases between. The germline gives CDR1 SGHNT, CDR2 YENEEA. Only in-frame clones appear in the TCRdb table, and some are missing; sequencing was by immunoSEQ multiplex PCR. There are tens of thousands of clones in the sample; more than 75% occur only once, and 10% to 12% lies in the top ten. The chain uses TRBV11-3 and TRBJ2-3, with D possibly being TRBD1 (6 bases). The receptor comes from an adult with an advanced solid tumor such as melanoma, head and neck, liver or kidney cancer. Specimen: CD4+ or CD8+ T cells sorted from blood, collected in a trial of the OX40 agonist ivuxolimab. The CDR3 nucleotides are TGTGCCAGCAGCTCGGAGACACAGGGAAGCACAGATACGCAGTATTTT. It encodes CASSSETQGSTDTQYF.